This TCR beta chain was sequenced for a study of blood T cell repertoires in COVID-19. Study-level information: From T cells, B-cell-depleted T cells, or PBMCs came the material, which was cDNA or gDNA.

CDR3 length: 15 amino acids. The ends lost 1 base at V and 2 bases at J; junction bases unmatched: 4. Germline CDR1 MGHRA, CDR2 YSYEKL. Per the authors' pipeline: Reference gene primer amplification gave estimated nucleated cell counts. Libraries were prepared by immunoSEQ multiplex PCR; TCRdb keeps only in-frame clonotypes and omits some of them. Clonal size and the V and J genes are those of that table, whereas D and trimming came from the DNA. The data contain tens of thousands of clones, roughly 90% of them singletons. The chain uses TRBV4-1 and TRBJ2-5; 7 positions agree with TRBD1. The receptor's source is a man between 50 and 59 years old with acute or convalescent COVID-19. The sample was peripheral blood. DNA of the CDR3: TGCGCCAGCAGCCAAGGACAGGGAATGCAAGAGACCCAGTACTTC. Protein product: CASSQGQGMQETQYF.